This T cell receptor (beta chain) is drawn from a study of technical replicates of blood from several donors. Note on this clone: Sequence at one end of the junction differs from germline and may be a read error.

Libraries were prepared by immunoSEQ multiplex PCR; TCRdb keeps only in-frame clonotypes and omits some of them. The data show about 74,000 clones, roughly 94% seen once. The CDR3 covers 12 residues. In germline, CDR1 is SGDLS, CDR2 YYNGEE. This receptor was taken from a human donor in good health. Material: T cells isolated from PBMCs. The gene calls are TRBV9 and TRBJ2-7; 8 nucleotides agree with TRBD1. CDR3 bases: TGTGCCAGCAGCGTAGCACAGGGGGAGATGGACTTC. Amino acids: CASSVAQGEMDF.